The rows below give T cell receptor beta chains drawn from one sample of a study of OX40 agonist ivuxolimab in advanced cancers. TCRdb keeps only in-frame clones here, not all; method: immunoSEQ multiplex PCR. The data hold about 14,000 clones, with 80% observed a single time. The sequencing here drew on CD4+ or CD8+ T cells sorted from blood, taken in a trial of the OX40 agonist ivuxolimab. The receptor source for this set is an adult with an advanced solid tumor such as melanoma, head and neck, liver or kidney cancer. The CDR3 runs from the conserved cysteine through the conserved F or W. Each record gives: V gene, CDR3 length, J gene, CDR3 protein.

V: TRBV7-9; length: 17; J: TRBJ2-3; CDR3: CASSLAIGASFTDTQYF
V: TRBV7-2; length: 13; J: TRBJ2-2; CDR3: CASSQDRTGELFF
V: TRBV18; length: 16; J: TRBJ1-2; CDR3: CASSDDRPDTGYGYTF
V: TRBV6-5; length: 13; J: TRBJ2-7; CDR3: CASRARLAYEQYF
V: TRBV4-3; length: 16; J: TRBJ2-2; CDR3: CASSPIGGANTGELFF
V: TRBV9; length: 12; J: TRBJ2-2; CDR3: CASSVRTGELFF
V: TRBV7-2; length: 13; J: TRBJ1-1; CDR3: CASSYMGAAEAFF
V: TRBV5-3; length: 13; J: TRBJ2-2; CDR3: CASSPVFTGELFF
V: TRBV27; length: 13; J: TRBJ1-2; CDR3: CASRTGTGGSRTF
V: TRBV9; length: 14; J: TRBJ1-5; CDR3: CASSVGGSDQPQHF
V: TRBV6-1; length: 14; J: TRBJ1-2; CDR3: CASSGTGPLYGYTF
V: TRBV19; length: 16; J: TRBJ2-5; CDR3: CASNTPPRGRQETQYF
V: TRBV30; length: 16; J: TRBJ1-2; CDR3: CAWSVIKKRSLYGYTF
V: TRBV5-1; length: 15; J: TRBJ1-4; CDR3: CASSPMQDDNEKLFF
V: TRBV7-9; length: 15; J: TRBJ2-5; CDR3: CASSPPGQHKETQYF
V: TRBV28; length: 15; J: TRBJ2-3; CDR3: CASSWTSGRVDTQYF
V: TRBV7-9; length: 15; J: TRBJ2-7; CDR3: CASSLVPNTGYEQYF
V: TRBV4-2; length: 16; J: TRBJ2-2; CDR3: CASSQEGTGTTGELFF
V: TRBV7-7; length: 13; J: TRBJ2-7; CDR3: CASSRLEGYEQYF
V: TRBV4-1; length: 12; J: TRBJ2-5; CDR3: CASSQDMDRIYF
V: TRBV28; length: 18; J: TRBJ2-1; CDR3: CASSHGLAGEFSYNEQFF
V: TRBV4-1; length: 17; J: TRBJ1-5; CDR3: CASSQGAGAEGNQPQHF
V: TRBV6-1; length: 16; J: TRBJ1-2; CDR3: CASSEIDRGHLYGYTF
V: TRBV27; length: 17; J: TRBJ2-4; CDR3: CASSLSKQGSTKNIQYF
V: TRBV15; length: 15; J: TRBJ1-5; CDR3: CATSGNRGPDQPQHF
V: TRBV11-1; length: 13; J: TRBJ2-7; CDR3: CASSHSVSYEQYF
V: TRBV27; length: 14; J: TRBJ2-7; CDR3: CASSLVAGNHEQYF
V: TRBV5-4; length: 12; J: TRBJ2-1; CDR3: CASSLWGNEQFF
V: TRBV7-9; length: 14; J: TRBJ2-1; CDR3: CASSPILSYNEQFF
V: TRBV6-1; length: 12; J: TRBJ2-7; CDR3: CASSYPPREQYF
V: TRBV11-2; length: 14; J: TRBJ2-3; CDR3: CATLGEAGRDTQYF
V: TRBV11-2; length: 16; J: TRBJ2-7; CDR3: CASSLETSGNPYEQYF
V: TRBV6-1; length: 15; J: TRBJ1-5; CDR3: CASIWTGDSNQPQHF
V: TRBV4-3; length: 13; J: TRBJ2-5; CDR3: CASSQEVQETQYF
V: TRBV13; length: 17; J: TRBJ1-1; CDR3: CASSSIRDRGRFTEAFF
V: TRBV1; length: 13; J: TRBJ1-1; CDR3: CTSSQCAGERAFF
V: TRBV18; length: 15; J: TRBJ1-1; CDR3: CASSPPGARNTEAFF
V: TRBV11-2; length: 16; J: TRBJ2-1; CDR3: CASSWGREVPYNEQFF
V: TRBV2; length: 15; J: TRBJ1-3; CDR3: CASSEFRSSGNTIYF
V: TRBV6-6; length: 13; J: TRBJ1-1; CDR3: CASSYSKGTEAFF
V: TRBV11-2; length: 16; J: TRBJ2-1; CDR3: CASSLVSQPSYNEQFF
V: TRBV11-1; length: 16; J: .; CDR3: CASSPWGTGLSYEQYF
V: TRBV29-1; length: 13; J: TRBJ2-5; CDR3: CSVVRTSDGTQYF
V: TRBV5-6; length: 14; J: TRBJ2-1; CDR3: CASSLTSGYNEQFF
V: TRBV6-6; length: 14; J: TRBJ1-5; CDR3: CASRKTGRNQPQHF
V: TRBV19; length: 13; J: TRBJ2-1; CDR3: CASSMGSWNEQFF
V: TRBV14; length: 24; J: TRBJ2-2; CDR3: CASSQLVDPFRGSGRGLDTGELFF
V: TRBV9; length: 16; J: TRBJ2-1; CDR3: CASTPDGGRVYNEQFF
V: TRBV6-6; length: 14; J: TRBJ1-1; CDR3: CASREQGRDTEAFF
V: TRBV7-9; length: 14; J: TRBJ2-5; CDR3: CASSLPTGEETQYF
V: TRBV9; length: 17; J: TRBJ1-4; CDR3: CASSPSFGQGQNEKLFF
V: TRBV5-1; length: 13; J: TRBJ2-2; CDR3: CASSLGPTGELFF
V: TRBV11-3; length: 14; J: TRBJ2-2; CDR3: CASSQRGRNGELFF
V: TRBV9; length: 16; J: TRBJ2-2; CDR3: CASSVALTPGTGELFF
V: TRBV9; length: 15; J: TRBJ2-3; CDR3: CASSVGLAATDTQYF
V: TRBV7-3; length: 14; J: TRBJ2-1; CDR3: CASSLSGAYNEQFF
V: TRBV2; length: 17; J: TRBJ2-2; CDR3: CASSEWGVKRNTGELFF
V: TRBV5-3; length: 13; J: TRBJ1-1; CDR3: CASRIRENTEAFF